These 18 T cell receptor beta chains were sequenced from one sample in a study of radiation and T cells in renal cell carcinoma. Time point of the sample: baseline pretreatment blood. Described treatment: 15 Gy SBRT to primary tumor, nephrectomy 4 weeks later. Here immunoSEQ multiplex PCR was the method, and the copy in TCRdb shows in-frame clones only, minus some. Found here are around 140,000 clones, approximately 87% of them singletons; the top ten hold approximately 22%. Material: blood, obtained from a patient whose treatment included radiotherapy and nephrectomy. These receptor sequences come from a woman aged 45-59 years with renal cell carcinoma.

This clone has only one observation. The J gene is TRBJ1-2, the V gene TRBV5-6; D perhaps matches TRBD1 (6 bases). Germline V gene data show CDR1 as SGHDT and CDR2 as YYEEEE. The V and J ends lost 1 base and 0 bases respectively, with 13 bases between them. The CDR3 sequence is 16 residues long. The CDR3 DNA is TGTGCCAGCAGCTTGCCCGGGACACCAACTAACTATGGCTACACCTTC. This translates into CASSLPGTPTNYGYTF.

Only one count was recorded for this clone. CDR3 protein: CATSRDRGPETQYF. In DNA form, the CDR3 reads TGTGCCACCAGCAGAGATCGCGGCCCAGAGACCCAGTACTTC. The V gene is TRBV15, the J gene TRBJ2-5; D not certain. Germline loops: CDR1 LNHNV, CDR2 YYDKDF (reference sequence). This CDR3 is 14 amino acids long. With 0 bases removed from V and 4 bases from J, the gap between germline ends came to 9 bases.

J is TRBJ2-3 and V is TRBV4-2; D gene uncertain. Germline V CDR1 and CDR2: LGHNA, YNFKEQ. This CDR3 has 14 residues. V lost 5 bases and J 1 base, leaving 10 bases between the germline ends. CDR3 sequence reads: CASSSILGTDTQYF. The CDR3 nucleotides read TGTGCCAGCAGCTCCATTCTCGGCACAGATACGCAGTATTTT.

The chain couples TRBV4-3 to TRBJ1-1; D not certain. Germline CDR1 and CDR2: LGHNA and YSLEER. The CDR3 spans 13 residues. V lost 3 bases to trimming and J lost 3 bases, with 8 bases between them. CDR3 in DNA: TGCGCCAGCAGCCAGGATCGGGACACTGAAGCTTTCTTT. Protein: CASSQDRDTEAFF.

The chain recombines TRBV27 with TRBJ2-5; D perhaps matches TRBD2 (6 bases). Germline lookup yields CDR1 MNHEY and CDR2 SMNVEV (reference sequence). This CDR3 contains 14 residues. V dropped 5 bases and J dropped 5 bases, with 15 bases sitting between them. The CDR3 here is CASSQAGLRETQYF. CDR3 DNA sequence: TGTGCCAGCAGTCAGGCGGGACTGCGCGAGACCCAGTACTTC.

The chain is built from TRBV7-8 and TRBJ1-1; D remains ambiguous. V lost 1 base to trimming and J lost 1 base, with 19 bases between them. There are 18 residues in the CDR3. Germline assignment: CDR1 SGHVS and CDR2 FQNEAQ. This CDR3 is CASSLGTVGVHSNTEAFF. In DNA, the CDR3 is TGTGCCAGCAGCTTAGGGACGGTCGGCGTACACTCGAACACTGAAGCTTTCTTT.

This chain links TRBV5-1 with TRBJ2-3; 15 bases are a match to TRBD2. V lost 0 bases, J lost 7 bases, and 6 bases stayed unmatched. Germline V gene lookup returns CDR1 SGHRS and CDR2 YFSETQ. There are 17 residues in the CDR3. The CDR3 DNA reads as TGCGCCAGCAGCTTGGAAGGACTAGCGGGAGGGCCGAATACGCAGTATTTT. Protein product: CASSLEGLAGGPNTQYF.

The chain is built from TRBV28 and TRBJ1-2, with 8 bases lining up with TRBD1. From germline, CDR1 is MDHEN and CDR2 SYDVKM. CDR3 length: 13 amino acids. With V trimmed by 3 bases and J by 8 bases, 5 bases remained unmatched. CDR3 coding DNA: TGTGCCAGCAGTTTGATGACAGGGGACGGCTACACCTTC. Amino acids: CASSLMTGDGYTF.

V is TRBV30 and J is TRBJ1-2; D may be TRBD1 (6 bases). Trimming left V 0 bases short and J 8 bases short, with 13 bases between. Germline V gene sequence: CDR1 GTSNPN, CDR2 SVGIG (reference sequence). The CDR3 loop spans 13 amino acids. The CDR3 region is CAWSVPGAGGYTF. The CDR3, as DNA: TGTGCCTGGAGTGTACCGGGGGCTGGGGGCTACACCTTC.

The CDR3 bases are TGTGCCAGCAGCGTAGCTTCCCAAGAGACCCAGTACTTC. Translation gives CASSVASQETQYF. This rearrangement joins TRBV9 to TRBJ2-5; D gene unclear. This CDR3 region has 13 residues. V gave up 0 bases and J gave up 1 base, with 4 bases separating them. The germline gives CDR1 SGDLS, CDR2 YYNGEE.

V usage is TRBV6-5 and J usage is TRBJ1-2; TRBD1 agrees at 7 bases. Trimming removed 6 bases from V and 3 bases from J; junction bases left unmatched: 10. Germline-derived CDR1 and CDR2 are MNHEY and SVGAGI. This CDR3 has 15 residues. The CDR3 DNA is TGTGCCAGCAGGAGGACCACAGGGGAAGACTATGGCTACACCTTC. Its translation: CASRRTTGEDYGYTF.

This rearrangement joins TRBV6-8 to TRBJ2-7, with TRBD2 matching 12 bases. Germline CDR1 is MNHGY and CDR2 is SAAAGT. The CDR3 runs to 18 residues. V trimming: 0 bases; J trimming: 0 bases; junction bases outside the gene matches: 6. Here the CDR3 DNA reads TGTGCCAGCAGTTACTCCCTTCCTAGCGGGAGGGCCTCCTACGAGCAGTACTTC. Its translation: CASSYSLPSGRASYEQYF.

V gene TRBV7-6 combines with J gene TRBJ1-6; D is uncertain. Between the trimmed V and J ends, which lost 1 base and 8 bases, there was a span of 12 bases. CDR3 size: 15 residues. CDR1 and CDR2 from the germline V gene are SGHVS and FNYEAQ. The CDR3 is CASSLGRGRDSPLHF. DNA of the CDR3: TGTGCCAGCAGCTTAGGACGGGGTCGGGATTCACCCCTCCACTTT.

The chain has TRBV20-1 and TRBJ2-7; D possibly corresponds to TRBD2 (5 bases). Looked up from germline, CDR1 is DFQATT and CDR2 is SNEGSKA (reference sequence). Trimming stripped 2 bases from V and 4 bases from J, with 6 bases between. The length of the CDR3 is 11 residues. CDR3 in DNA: TGCAGTGCTAGATTAGCGTACGAGCAGTACTTC. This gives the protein CSARLAYEQYF.

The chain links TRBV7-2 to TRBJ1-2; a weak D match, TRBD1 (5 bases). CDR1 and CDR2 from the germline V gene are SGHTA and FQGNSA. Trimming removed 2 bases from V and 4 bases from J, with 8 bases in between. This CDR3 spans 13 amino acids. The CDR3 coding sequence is TGTGCCAGCAGCTTATCAGGGAGCTATGGCTACACCTTC. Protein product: CASSLSGSYGYTF.

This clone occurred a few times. The CDR3 here is CASSQDGYRHYYF. Written as DNA, the CDR3 is TGCGCCAGCAGCCAAGATGGATACAGACACTACTACTTC. This chain joins TRBV4-1 and TRBJ2-5; the D is unclear. The V and J ends lost 0 bases and 14 bases respectively, with 16 bases between them. This CDR3 spans 13 amino acids. Germline CDR1 MGHRA, CDR2 YSYEKL.

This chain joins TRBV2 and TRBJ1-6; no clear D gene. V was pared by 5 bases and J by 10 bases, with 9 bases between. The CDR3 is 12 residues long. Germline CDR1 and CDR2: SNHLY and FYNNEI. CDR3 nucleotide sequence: TGTGCCAGCAGTCCTACTTTATCACCCCTCCACTTT. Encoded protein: CASSPTLSPLHF.

As DNA, the CDR3 is TGTGCCAGCAGCTCTTCGGACAGGGGAGATGAAAAACTGTTTTTT. This encodes CASSSSDRGDEKLFF. The V and J genes are TRBV11-2 and TRBJ1-4; TRBD1 matches 9 bases. The ends lost 4 bases at V and 6 bases at J; junction bases unmatched: 6. The CDR3 is 15 residues long. The germline CDR1 and CDR2 sequences are SGHAT and FQNNGV.